The text below deals with one TCR beta chain. V was cut by 2 bases and J by 4 bases, with 13 bases left in between. CDR1 is SGHDT, CDR2 YYEEEE, per germline. The CDR3 loop spans 14 amino acids. This sample stems from a study of T cells in Graves' hyperthyroidism and ophthalmopathy. It was RNA transcripts that yielded the amplified TCR beta CDR3 regions. RT-PCR in the first round (using the HTBI primer set) targeted the TCR CDR3. MiXCR, applied by TCRdb to the multiplex PCR reads, yields one record per CDR3 protein. There are almost 600,000 distinct CDR3 sequences in the sample; 35% to 55% occur only once, and about 8.3% lies in the top ten.

This chain uses TRBV5-6 with TRBJ2-7; possibly TRBD1 for D (5 bases). Sequences were obtained from peripheral blood or thyroid tissue (not recorded which). The origin of this receptor is a woman aged 18-30 years with Graves' hyperthyroidism. For the CDR3, the DNA is TGTGCCAGCAGCTTTGAAAGGGGCTATTACGAGCAGTACTTC. It yields the protein CASSFERGYYEQYF. Using reference TRBV5-6 and TRBJ2-7 for the parts outside the CDR3, the full variable domain is DAGVTQSPTHLIKTRGQQVTLRCSPKSGHDTVSWYQQALGQGPQFIFQYYEEEERQRGNFPDRFSGHQFPNYSSELNVNALLLGDSALYLCASSFERGYYEQYFGPGTRLTVT.